The source of this T cell receptor (beta chain) is a study of T cell therapy after organ transplantation. The wider study: After therapy, patients were monitored for less than 35 weeks. Blood for the long-term post-therapy sample came 20 to 29 weeks after therapy.

Time point: 20-29 weeks after completion of therapy. Concerning this clone itself: Its antigen is not known.

Germline-derived CDR1 and CDR2 are SGHTS and YDEGEE. With 4 bases clipped from V and 3 bases from J, the junction kept 8 bases outside the gene matches. This CDR3 is built from 15 residues. Profiled with immunoSEQ multiplex PCR; TCRdb holds only in-frame clones, not every one. The repertoire includes over 20,000 clones, about four fifths of them detected once, and around a third sits in the top ten. The J gene is TRBJ1-2, the V gene TRBV5-8, with 8 positions matching TRBD1. Sequencing used CD8+ T cells from blood, obtained after autologous CMV-specific T cell therapy. This clonotype was obtained from a human patient who had received a solid organ transplant and had CMV disease. Some T cells may originate from the graft donor. Written as DNA, the CDR3 is TGTGCCAGCAGCAAAGGGACAGGCGATTACTATGGCTACACCTTC. Protein product: CASSKGTGDYYGYTF.